Detailed here is one T cell receptor (beta chain). Sequencing was performed with immunoSEQ multiplex PCR; in TCRdb, only in-frame clones are kept and a portion is missing. The table has fewer than 400,000 clones, about 64% seen once. This CDR3 is built from 13 residues. The V and J ends lost 8 bases and 5 bases, in that order; junction bases with no gene match: 7. Germline lookup yields CDR1 SQVTM and CDR2 ANQGSEA. The sample belongs to a study of cytotoxic CD8 clonotypes in ibrutinib-treated CLL. This specimen was PBMCs, taken after 36 months of ibrutinib treatment. This TCR was recovered from a human donor with chronic lymphocytic leukemia. The V call is TRBV29-1, the J call TRBJ2-3; the match to TRBD2 covers 10 bases. The CDR3: CSTTPSGRDTQYF. Written as DNA, the CDR3 is TGCAGCACGACCCCTAGCGGGAGAGATACGCAGTATTTT.